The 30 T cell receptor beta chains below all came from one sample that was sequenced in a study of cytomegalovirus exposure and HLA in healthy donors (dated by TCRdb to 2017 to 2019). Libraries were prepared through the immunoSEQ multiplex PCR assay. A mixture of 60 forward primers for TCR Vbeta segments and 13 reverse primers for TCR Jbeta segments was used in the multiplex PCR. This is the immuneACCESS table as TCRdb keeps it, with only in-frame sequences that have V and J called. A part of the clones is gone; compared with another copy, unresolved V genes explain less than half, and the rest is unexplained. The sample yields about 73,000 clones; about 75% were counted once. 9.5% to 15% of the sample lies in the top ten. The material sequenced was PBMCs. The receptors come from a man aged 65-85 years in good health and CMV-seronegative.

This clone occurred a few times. CDR3: CASSPRLAGVTGELFF. The CDR3 nucleotides read TGCGCCAGCAGCCCCCGGCTAGCGGGAGTCACCGGGGAGCTGTTTTTT. The chain joins TRBV4-1 to TRBJ2-2; 10 nucleotides match TRBD2. The CDR3 sequence is 16 residues long. The germline V gene encodes CDR1 MGHRA and CDR2 YSYEKL. V gave up 4 bases and J gave up 4 bases; unmatched junction bases: 6.

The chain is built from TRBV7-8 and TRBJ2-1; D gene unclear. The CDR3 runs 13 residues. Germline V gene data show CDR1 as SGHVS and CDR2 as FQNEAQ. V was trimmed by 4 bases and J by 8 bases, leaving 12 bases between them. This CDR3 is CASSSYSLHEQFF. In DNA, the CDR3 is TGTGCCAGCAGCTCCTATAGCCTGCATGAGCAGTTCTTC.

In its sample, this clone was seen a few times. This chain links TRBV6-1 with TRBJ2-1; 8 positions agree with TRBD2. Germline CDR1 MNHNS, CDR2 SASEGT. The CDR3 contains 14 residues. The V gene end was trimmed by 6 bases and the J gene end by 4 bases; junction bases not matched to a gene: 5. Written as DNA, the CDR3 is TGTGCCAGCAGATCGAGCGGGAGTTACAATGAGCAGTTCTTC. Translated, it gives CASRSSGSYNEQFF.

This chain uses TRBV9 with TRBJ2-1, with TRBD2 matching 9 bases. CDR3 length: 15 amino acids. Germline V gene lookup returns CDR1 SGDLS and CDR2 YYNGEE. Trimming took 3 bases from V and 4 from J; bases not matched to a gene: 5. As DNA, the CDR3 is TGTGCCAGCAGCGCCGGGACTAGCCTATACAATGAGCAGTTCTTC. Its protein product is CASSAGTSLYNEQFF. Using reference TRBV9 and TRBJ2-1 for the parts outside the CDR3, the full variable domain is DSGVTQTPKHLITATGQRVTLRCSPRSGDLSVYWYQQSLDQGLQFLIQYYNGEERAKGNILERFSAQQFPDLHSELNLSSLELGDSALYFCASSAGTSLYNEQFFGPGTRLTVL.

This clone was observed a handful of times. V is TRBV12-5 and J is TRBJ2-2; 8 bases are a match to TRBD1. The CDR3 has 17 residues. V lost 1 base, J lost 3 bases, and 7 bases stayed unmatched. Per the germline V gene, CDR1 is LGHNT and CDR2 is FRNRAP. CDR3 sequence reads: CASGLGVDRAYTGELFF. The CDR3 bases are TGTGCTAGTGGTTTGGGGGTGGACAGGGCCTACACCGGGGAGCTGTTTTTT.

The CDR3 spells CASSSGMGFYTGELFF. The CDR3 DNA follows: TGTGCCAGCAGCTCAGGGATGGGGTTTTACACCGGGGAGCTGTTTTTT. This chain uses TRBV7-9 with TRBJ2-2; weak D call: TRBD1 (5 bases). Germline CDR1 is SEHNR and CDR2 is FQNEAQ (reference sequence). The CDR3 is 16 residues long. Trimming pared 4 bases from V and 3 bases from J, leaving 15 bases between.

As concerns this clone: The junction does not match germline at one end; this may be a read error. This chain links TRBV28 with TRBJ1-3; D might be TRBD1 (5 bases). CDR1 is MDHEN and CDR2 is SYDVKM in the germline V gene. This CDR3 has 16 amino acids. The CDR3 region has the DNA TGTGCCAACAGTTTAAGCCCTCCAGGGTTGAGAAACACCATATATTTT. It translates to CANSLSPPGLRNTIYF.

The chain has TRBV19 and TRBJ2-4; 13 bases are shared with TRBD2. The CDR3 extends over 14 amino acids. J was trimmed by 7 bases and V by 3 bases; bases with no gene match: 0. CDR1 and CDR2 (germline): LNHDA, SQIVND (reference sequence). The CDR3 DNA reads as TGTGCCAGTAGTATGACTAGCGGGAGGAACATTCAGTACTTC. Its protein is CASSMTSGRNIQYF.

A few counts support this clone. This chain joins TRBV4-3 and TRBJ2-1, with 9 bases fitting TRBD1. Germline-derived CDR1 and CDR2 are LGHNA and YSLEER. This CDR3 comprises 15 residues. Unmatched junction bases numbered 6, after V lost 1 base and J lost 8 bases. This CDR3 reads CASSQVGTGNDEQFF. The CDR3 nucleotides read TGCGCCAGCAGCCAAGTTGGGACAGGGAACGATGAGCAGTTCTTC.

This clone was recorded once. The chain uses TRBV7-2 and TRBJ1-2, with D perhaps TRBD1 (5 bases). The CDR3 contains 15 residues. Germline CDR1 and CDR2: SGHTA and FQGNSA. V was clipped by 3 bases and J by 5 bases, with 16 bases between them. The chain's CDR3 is CASSLGHGVGYGYTF. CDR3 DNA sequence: TGTGCCAGCAGCTTGGGGCATGGGGTGGGGTATGGCTACACCTTC.

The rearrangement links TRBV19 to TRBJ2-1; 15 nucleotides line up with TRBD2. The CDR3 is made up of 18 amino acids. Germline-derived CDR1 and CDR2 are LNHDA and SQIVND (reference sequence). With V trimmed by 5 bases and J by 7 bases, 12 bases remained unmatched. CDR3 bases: TGTGCCAGTAGTCGGGGACTAGCGGGAGGCCCCATCCGGAATGAGCAGTTCTTC. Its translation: CASSRGLAGGPIRNEQFF.

The CDR3 is CASSSQIRTGGIMNTEAFF. The DNA of the CDR3 is TGTGCCAGCAGCTCCCAAATTCGGACAGGGGGGATTATGAACACTGAAGCTTTCTTT. The chain has TRBV7-2 and TRBJ1-1; 10 bases map to TRBD1. The germline V gene encodes CDR1 SGHTA and CDR2 FQGNSA. There are 19 residues in the CDR3. The junction had 14 bases not matched to a gene; V was cut back by 4 bases and J by 0 bases.

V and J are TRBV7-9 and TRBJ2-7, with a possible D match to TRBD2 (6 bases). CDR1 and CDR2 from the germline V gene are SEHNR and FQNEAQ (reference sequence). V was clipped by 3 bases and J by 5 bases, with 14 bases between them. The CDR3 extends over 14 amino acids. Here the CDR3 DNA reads TGTGCCAGCAGCTTGGGGGAGGAGGCAAACGAGCAGTACTTC. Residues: CASSLGEEANEQYF.

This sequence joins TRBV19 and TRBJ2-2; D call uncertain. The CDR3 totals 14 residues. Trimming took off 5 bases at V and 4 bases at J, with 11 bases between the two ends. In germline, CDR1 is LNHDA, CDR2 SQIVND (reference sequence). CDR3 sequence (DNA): TGTGCCAGTAGTTCCCAATCGGGCACCGGGGAGCTGTTTTTT. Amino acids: CASSSQSGTGELFF.

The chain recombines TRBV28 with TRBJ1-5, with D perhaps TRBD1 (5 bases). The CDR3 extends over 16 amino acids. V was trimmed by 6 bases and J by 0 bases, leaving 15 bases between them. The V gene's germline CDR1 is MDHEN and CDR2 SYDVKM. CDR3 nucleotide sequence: TGTGCCAGCAGGATTCCCTGGGGCAATAGCAATCAGCCCCAGCATTTT. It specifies CASRIPWGNSNQPQHF.

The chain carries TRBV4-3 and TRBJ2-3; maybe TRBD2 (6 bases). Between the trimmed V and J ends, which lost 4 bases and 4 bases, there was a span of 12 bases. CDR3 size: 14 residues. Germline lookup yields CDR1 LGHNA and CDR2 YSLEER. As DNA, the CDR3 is TGCGCCAGCAGCCTGGAGGGGAGTTCAGATACGCAGTATTTT. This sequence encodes CASSLEGSSDTQYF.

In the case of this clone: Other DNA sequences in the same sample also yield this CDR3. The CDR3 spells CASTIQGTDTQYF. The CDR3 DNA follows: TGTGCCAGTACCATCCAGGGCACAGATACGCAGTATTTT. The rearrangement uses TRBV11-2 and TRBJ2-3; D unresolved. Looked up from germline, CDR1 is SGHAT and CDR2 is FQNNGV. The V end was cut by 9 bases, the J end by 1 base, with 11 bases between. The CDR3 loop spans 13 amino acids.

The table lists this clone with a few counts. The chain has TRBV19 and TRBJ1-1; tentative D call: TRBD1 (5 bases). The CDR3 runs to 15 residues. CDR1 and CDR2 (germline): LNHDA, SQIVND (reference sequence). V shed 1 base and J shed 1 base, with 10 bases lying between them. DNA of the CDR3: TGTGCCAGTAGTATAGCCCGACAGCCGAACACTGAAGCTTTCTTT. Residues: CASSIARQPNTEAFF.

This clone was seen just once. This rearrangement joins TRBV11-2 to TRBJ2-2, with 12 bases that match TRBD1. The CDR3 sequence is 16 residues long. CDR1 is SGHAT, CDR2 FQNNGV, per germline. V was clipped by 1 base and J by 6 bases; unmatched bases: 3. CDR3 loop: CASSLGDRGRAGELFF. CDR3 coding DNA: TGTGCCAGCAGCTTAGGGGACAGGGGGCGCGCCGGGGAGCTGTTTTTT.

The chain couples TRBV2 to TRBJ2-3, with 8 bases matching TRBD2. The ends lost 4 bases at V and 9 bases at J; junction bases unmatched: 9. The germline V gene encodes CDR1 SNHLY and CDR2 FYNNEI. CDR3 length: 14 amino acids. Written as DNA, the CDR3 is TGTGCCAGCAGTGTAAGGCGGGAGGAGAACACGCAGTATTTT. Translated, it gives CASSVRREENTQYF.

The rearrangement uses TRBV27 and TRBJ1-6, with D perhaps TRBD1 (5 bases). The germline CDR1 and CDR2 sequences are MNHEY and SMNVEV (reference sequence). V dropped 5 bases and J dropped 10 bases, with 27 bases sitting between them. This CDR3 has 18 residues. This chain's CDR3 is CASSPTPRQWDLGSPLHF. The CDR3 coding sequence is TGTGCCAGCAGTCCCACACCCCGACAGTGGGACTTAGGGTCACCCCTCCACTTT.

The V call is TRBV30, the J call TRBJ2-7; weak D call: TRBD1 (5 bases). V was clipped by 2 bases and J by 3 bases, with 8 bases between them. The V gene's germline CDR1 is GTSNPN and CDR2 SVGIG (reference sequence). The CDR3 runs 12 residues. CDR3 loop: CAWSPGNYEQYF. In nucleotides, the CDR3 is TGTGCCTGGAGTCCAGGGAACTACGAGCAGTACTTC.

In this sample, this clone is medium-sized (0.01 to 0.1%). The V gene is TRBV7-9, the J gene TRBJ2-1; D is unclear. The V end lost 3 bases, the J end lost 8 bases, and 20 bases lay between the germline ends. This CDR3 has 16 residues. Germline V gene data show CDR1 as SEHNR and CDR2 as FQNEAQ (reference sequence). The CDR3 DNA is TGTGCCAGCAGCTTGATGCTAGTGAGTTTCGTCGATGAGCAGTTCTTC. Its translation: CASSLMLVSFVDEQFF.

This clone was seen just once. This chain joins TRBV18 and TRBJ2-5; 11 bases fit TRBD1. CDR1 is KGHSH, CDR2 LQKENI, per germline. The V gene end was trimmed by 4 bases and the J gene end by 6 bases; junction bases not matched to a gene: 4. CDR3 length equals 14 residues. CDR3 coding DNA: TGTGCCAGCTCACTAGGACAGGGGGCAAAGACCCAGTACTTC. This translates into CASSLGQGAKTQYF.

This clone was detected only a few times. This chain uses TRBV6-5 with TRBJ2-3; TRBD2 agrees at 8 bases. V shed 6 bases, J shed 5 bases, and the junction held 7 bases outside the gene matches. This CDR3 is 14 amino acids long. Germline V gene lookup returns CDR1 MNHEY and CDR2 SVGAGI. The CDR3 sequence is CASSPGTRRDTQYF. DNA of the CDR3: TGTGCCAGCAGCCCAGGGACTAGGAGAGATACGCAGTATTTT.

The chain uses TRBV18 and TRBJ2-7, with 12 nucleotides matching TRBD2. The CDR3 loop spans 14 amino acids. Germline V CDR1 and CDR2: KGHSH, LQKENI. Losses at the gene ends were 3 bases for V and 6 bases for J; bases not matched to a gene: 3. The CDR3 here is CASSPPGLAGEQYF. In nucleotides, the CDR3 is TGTGCCAGCTCACCCCCGGGACTAGCGGGCGAGCAGTACTTC.

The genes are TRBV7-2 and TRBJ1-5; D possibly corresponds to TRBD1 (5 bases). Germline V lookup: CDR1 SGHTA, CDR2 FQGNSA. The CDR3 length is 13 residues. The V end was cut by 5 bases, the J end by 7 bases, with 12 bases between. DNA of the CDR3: TGTGCCAGCAGCAGCAGGGAGGAACAGCCCCAGCATTTT. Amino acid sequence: CASSSREEQPQHF.

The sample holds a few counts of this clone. CDR3: CASTPGGQYNSPLHF. CDR3 in DNA: TGTGCCAGTACCCCTGGGGGACAGTACAATTCACCCCTCCACTTT. The rearrangement uses TRBV27 and TRBJ1-6, with 7 bases matching TRBD1. The V gene's germline CDR1 is MNHEY and CDR2 SMNVEV (reference sequence). The CDR3 runs 15 residues. With V trimmed by 9 bases and J by 7 bases, 12 bases remained unmatched.

The CDR3 DNA follows: TGTGCCAGCAGTGAAAGGGGGACTAACTATGGCTACACCTTC. Translated, it gives CASSERGTNYGYTF. This rearrangement joins TRBV6-1 to TRBJ1-2; D possibly corresponds to TRBD1 (6 bases). Germline V gives CDR1 MNHNS, CDR2 SASEGT. The CDR3 contains 14 residues. V was shortened by 2 bases and J by 0 bases, with 7 bases between the two germline ends.

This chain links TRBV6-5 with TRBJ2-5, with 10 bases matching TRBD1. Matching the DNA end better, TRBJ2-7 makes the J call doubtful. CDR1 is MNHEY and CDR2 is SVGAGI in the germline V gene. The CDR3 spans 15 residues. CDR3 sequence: CASSYSTGGFYEQYF. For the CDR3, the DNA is TGTGCCAGCAGTTACTCGACAGGGGGCTTCTACGAGCAGTACTTC.